This T cell receptor beta chain was sequenced in a study of OX40 agonist ivuxolimab in advanced cancers. At the level of the whole study: Ivuxolimab, which targeted the costimulatory receptor OX40 (CD134), was an agonistic, fully human IgG2 monoclonal antibody. Intravenous ivuxolimab was administered to patients every 2 weeks at six dose levels: 0.01, 0.1, 0.3, 1.5, 3 and 10 mg/kg. Of the approximately 50 dose-escalation patients, hepatocellular carcinoma was present in about 20, melanoma in approximately 15, renal cell carcinoma in 9 and head and neck cancer in 9. Prior anti-PD-1, anti-PD-L1 or anti-CTLA-4 therapy was permitted, and 40% of dose-escalation patients had received checkpoint inhibitors. In the dose-escalation cohort, around four fifths of patients were male, and the mean age was around 65 years with a range of about 20 to 80. Partial responses were achieved by three dose-escalation patients, of whom one had hepatocellular carcinoma and two had cutaneous melanoma. The point of sequencing TCRbeta in the periphery was to test whether ivuxolimab changed TCR sequence diversity and drove clonal T-cell expansion. The paper covers the monotherapy dose-escalation part of the phase I ivuxolimab trial, which included N of about 51 patients. Results and caveats for the whole study, not just this receptor: Low levels of normalized T-cell clonal expansion were also seen in some nonresponding patients. At doses of 0.1 to 3.0 mg/kg, clonal expansion of both CD4+ and CD8+ T cells in blood was seen between baseline and week 6. After ivuxolimab, CD8+ T cells had more expanded clones than CD4+ T cells on average. The antigen specificity of the peripheral T cells that underwent clonal expansion was not determined. In the 0.1-3.0 mg/kg groups, partial responders were among the patients with the lowest normalized peripheral clonal expansion, particularly in CD8+ T cells.

For this clone: Its recognized antigen is unknown. No base-level quality is on record; no much larger clone is a single base apart.

For sequencing of the TCRbeta CDR3 region, genomic DNA was extracted from the sorted cells. TCRbeta CDR3 regions were sequenced using the immunoSEQ Assay. TCRdb obtained this table from immuneACCESS and retained in-frame rearrangements with V and J assigned. These tables miss some clones; where compared with another copy, unresolved V genes account for less than half of the shortfall, and the remainder is unexplained. For this sample there are around 80,000 clones; around 93% appear just once. The ten largest account for 6.5% to 9.5% of the sample. Patients with autoimmune disease history or receiving systemic immunosuppression were excluded from the trial. Peripheral blood for TCR sequencing was collected from all dose cohorts at baseline, on cycle 4 day 1, and on cycle 7 day 1. The samples were taken from a phase I, first-in-human, multicenter, open-label dose-escalation trial of ivuxolimab. Adults with locally advanced or metastatic head and neck squamous cell, hepatocellular, melanoma or renal cell carcinoma were enrolled in the trial. Before TCR sequencing, CD4+ T cells and CD8+ T cells were sorted from peripheral blood as separate populations.

Trimming removed 4 bases from V and 4 bases from J; the gene matches leave 2 bases unexplained. The CDR3 starts with the cysteine, ends with the phenylalanine, and has 13 residues. The read is trimmed to its CDR3 DNA, 39 bases read in frame from base 1. CDR1 and CDR2 are read off the germline V gene as SGHDT and YYEEEE. Rearrangement joined TRBV5-6 to TRBJ1-3; the junction holds 7 bases that match TRBD1. The TCR was taken from an adult with an advanced solid tumor such as melanoma, head and neck, liver or kidney cancer. The sequencing used CD4+ or CD8+ T cells sorted from blood, collected in a trial of the OX40 agonist ivuxolimab. The CDR3 has the sequence CASSPRGGNTIYF. The DNA sequence follows: TGTGCCAGCAGCCCCAGGGGGGGAAACACCATATATTTT.